One and the same sample provided the 20 T cell receptor beta chains below, sequenced in a study of T cell repertoires in cytomegalovirus infection. TCRdb fed the reads into MiXCR, producing one record per CDR3 protein. The data hold about 440,000 distinct CDR3 sequences, with about a third observed a single time. What was sequenced was PBMCs. Source of these receptors: a human donor in good health (CMV status not recorded). Some clones in this sample may be carry-over from other donors' samples.

This clonotype was picked up a small number of times. The V and J genes are TRBV27 and TRBJ2-2, with unresolved D. Germline V lookup: CDR1 MNHEY, CDR2 SMNVEV (reference sequence). The V end was cut by 6 bases, the J end by 0 bases, with 11 bases between. This CDR3 is built from 15 residues. DNA of the CDR3: TGTGCCAGCAGACACTTTGAATCGAACACCGGGGAGCTGTTTTTT. It specifies CASRHFESNTGELFF.

This clonotype was seen many times. The V and J genes are TRBV7-2 and TRBJ2-1; 11 bases are shared with TRBD1. The CDR3 sequence is 20 residues long. With V trimmed by 5 bases and J by 6 bases, 21 bases remained unmatched. CDR1 is SGHTA and CDR2 is FQGNSA in the germline V gene. CDR3 region: CASSPTGTGGLHRQINEQFF. CDR3 in DNA: TGTGCCAGCAGCCCCACCGGGACAGGGGGGTTGCACCGACAGATCAATGAGCAGTTCTTC. The full variable domain, in which reference TRBV7-2 and TRBJ2-1 provide the parts outside the CDR3, is GAGVSQSPSNKVTEKGKDVELRCDPISGHTALYWYRQSLGQGLEFLIYFQGNSAPDKSGLPSDRFSAERTGGSVSTLTIQRTQQEDSAVYLCASSPTGTGGLHRQINEQFFGPGTRLTVL.

Worth noting for this clonotype: The CDR3 does not end in the conserved phenylalanine or tryptophan, so this is likely a read error. This rearrangement joins TRBV7-2 to TRBJ2-1, with TRBD2 matching 7 bases. J gave up 6 bases and V 2 bases, and 7 bases lay outside the gene matches. Germline assignment: CDR1 SGHTA and CDR2 FQGNSA. The length of the CDR3 is 15 residues. In DNA, the CDR3 is TGTGCCAGCAGCTTAATTCAGGGAGGGTTCAATGAGCAGTTCTTA. Translated, it gives CASSLIQGGFNEQFL.

There are a few counts of this clonotype. The chain couples TRBV28 to TRBJ1-6; 10 bases map to TRBD1. Germline-derived CDR1 and CDR2 are MDHEN and SYDVKM. After removal of 9 bases from V and 9 bases from J, the junction contained 5 bases not matched to a gene. The CDR3 loop spans 13 amino acids. The CDR3 bases are TGTGCCAGTCAGACAGGGGGCTTTTCACCCCTCCACTTT. Residues: CASQTGGFSPLHF.

This clonotype was observed a few times. The V gene is TRBV4-1, the J gene TRBJ1-2; D remains unclear. CDR3 length: 14 residues. Germline V lookup: CDR1 MGHRA, CDR2 YSYEKL. V gave up 0 bases and J gave up 7 bases, with 12 bases separating them. The CDR3 spells CASSQDRWLSGYTF. CDR3 bases: TGCGCCAGCAGCCAAGATAGGTGGCTCTCTGGCTACACCTTC.

The genes are TRBV28 and TRBJ1-1; D ambiguous. The germline V gene encodes CDR1 MDHEN and CDR2 SYDVKM. The CDR3 runs to 15 residues. V lost 4 bases and J 2 bases, leaving 14 bases between the germline ends. The CDR3 reads CASSSPPVYNTEAFF. CDR3 sequence (DNA): TGTGCCAGCAGTTCCCCCCCCGTCTACAACACTGAAGCTTTCTTT.

The chain carries TRBV6-2 or TRBV6-3 and TRBJ2-1; 10 bases match TRBD2. This CDR3 region has 20 residues. J lost 2 bases, V lost 6 bases, and 19 bases had no gene match. Germline CDR1 MNHEY, CDR2 SVGEGT. CDR3 sequence: CASRPTLQRGGLTAYNEQFF. CDR3 DNA sequence: TGTGCCAGCAGGCCCACCCTCCAGCGGGGGGGCCTTACGGCCTACAATGAGCAGTTCTTC.

This clonotype appeared a few times. V and J are TRBV24-1 and TRBJ2-2; D call uncertain. This CDR3 contains 13 residues. In germline, CDR1 is KGHDR, CDR2 SFDVKD. V lost 4 bases and J lost 2, with 4 bases in between. CDR3 loop: CATSEPNTGELFF. The CDR3 DNA reads TGTGCCACCAGTGAGCCAAACACCGGGGAGCTGTTTTTT.

This clonotype was seen a few times. The chain is built from TRBV4-2 and TRBJ1-1; TRBD1 is a possible D gene (5 bases). Trimming shortened V by 1 base and J by 0 bases, and 12 bases separated the two germline ends. There are 16 residues in the CDR3. CDR1 and CDR2 (germline): LGHNA, YNFKEQ. The DNA of the CDR3 is TGTGCCAGCAGCCAAGGAGAGGGGCTCATGAACACTGAAGCTTTCTTT. The encoded protein is CASSQGEGLMNTEAFF.

This sequence joins TRBV6-1 and TRBJ1-6, with TRBD1 as a possible D gene (5 bases). This CDR3 is 15 amino acids long. V dropped 5 bases and J dropped 3 bases, with 11 bases sitting between them. The germline gives CDR1 MNHNS, CDR2 SASEGT. CDR3 bases: TGTGCCAGCAGTCAGGGACGGAACTATAATTCACCCCTCCACTTT. Its translation: CASSQGRNYNSPLHF.

This clonotype was observed at least ten times. The gene calls are TRBV4-1 and TRBJ1-4; maybe TRBD1 (5 bases). The CDR3 totals 16 residues. The germline V and J ends were trimmed by 0 bases and 0 bases, with 8 bases remaining between them. The V gene's germline CDR1 is MGHRA and CDR2 YSYEKL. The CDR3 spells CASSQDGAATNEKLFF. The CDR3, as DNA: TGCGCCAGCAGCCAAGATGGGGCAGCAACTAATGAAAAACTGTTTTTT.

The CDR3 reads CASSLEGKGAYGYTF. In nucleotides, the CDR3 is TGCGCCAGCAGCTTGGAAGGGAAAGGGGCTTATGGCTACACCTTC. The V call is TRBV5-1, the J call TRBJ1-2; maybe TRBD1 (5 bases). Germline CDR1 reads SGHRS; CDR2 reads YFSETQ. CDR3 length: 15 amino acids. Trimming pared 0 bases from V and 5 bases from J, leaving 14 bases between. Complete variable domain (other parts from reference TRBV5-1 and TRBJ1-2): KAGVTQTPRYLIKTRGQQVTLSCSPISGHRSVSWYQQTPGQGLQFLFEYFSETQRNKGNFPGRFSGRQFSNSRSEMNVSTLELGDSALYLCASSLEGKGAYGYTFGSGTRLTVV.

Of note for this clonotype: This clone may be a read error of a much larger clone one base away. In DNA, the CDR3 is TGTGCCAGCAGTTACCCTAAAGGACCAGCGGGGGGGCTCCCCGGGGAGCTGTTTTTT. It specifies CASSYPKGPAGGLPGELFF. The chain carries TRBV6-2 or TRBV6-3 and TRBJ2-2; 10 bases match TRBD2. The CDR3 totals 19 residues. CDR1 and CDR2 (germline): MNHEY, SVGEGT. The V segment lost 2 bases and the J segment 6 bases; nucleotides outside the gene matches: 15.

The rearrangement uses TRBV7-9 and TRBJ1-5, with D perhaps TRBD1 (5 bases). V was pared by 3 bases and J by 7 bases, with 13 bases between. This CDR3 has 14 amino acids. Per the germline V gene, CDR1 is SEHNR and CDR2 is FQNEAQ (reference sequence). In DNA form, the CDR3 reads TGTGCCAGCAGCTTCGCGGGGGAGGGGCAGCCCCAGCATTTT. It codes for CASSFAGEGQPQHF.

In this sample, this clonotype turned up a few times. The chain carries TRBV11-1 and TRBJ2-3; D possibly corresponds to TRBD1 (6 bases). The CDR3 has 13 amino acids. The germline CDR1 and CDR2 sequences are SGHAT and FQDESV (reference sequence). Trimming took off 5 bases at V and 8 bases at J, with 14 bases between the two ends. CDR3 bases: TGTGCCAGCAGCCTCAAAGGGGGTGTTACGCAGTATTTT. Its translation is CASSLKGGVTQYF.

This clonotype has a count of ten or more. The gene calls are TRBV7-9 and TRBJ1-5, with D possibly TRBD1 on 5 matching bases. V shed 3 bases and J shed 1 base, with 10 bases lying between them. Germline V CDR1 and CDR2: SEHNR, FQNEAQ (reference sequence). The CDR3 length is 15 residues. In DNA, the CDR3 is TGTGCCAGCAGCTTTGGGGACCAAAGCAATCAGCCCCAGCATTTT. Translation: CASSFGDQSNQPQHF.

The chain links TRBV2 to TRBJ1-1; 9 bases align to TRBD1. The CDR3 runs 16 residues. Germline-derived CDR1 and CDR2 are SNHLY and FYNNEI. J gave up 5 bases and V 5 bases, and 12 bases lay outside the gene matches. The CDR3 DNA follows: TGTGCCAGCAGTCTACCGGTGGGACAGGGAGAAACTGAAGCTTTCTTT. It specifies CASSLPVGQGETEAFF. The full variable domain, in which reference TRBV2 and TRBJ1-1 provide the parts outside the CDR3, is EPEVTQTPSHQVTQMGQEVILRCVPISNHLYFYWYRQILGQKVEFLVSFYNNEISEKSEIFDDQFSVERPDGSNFTLKIRSTKLEDSAMYFCASSLPVGQGETEAFFGQGTRLTVV.

This clonotype was picked up a small number of times. The rearrangement links TRBV15 to TRBJ1-2; D perhaps matches TRBD1 (5 bases). Looked up from germline, CDR1 is LNHNV and CDR2 is YYDKDF (reference sequence). Trimming took off 0 bases at V and 8 bases at J, with 19 bases between the two ends. The CDR3 has 16 amino acids. CDR3 loop: CATSRDLLGRDNGYTF. The CDR3 DNA follows: TGTGCCACCAGCAGAGATCTTCTTGGCAGGGATAACGGCTACACCTTC.

This clonotype appeared a few times. The chain has TRBV5-1 and TRBJ2-5, with D perhaps TRBD1 (6 bases). V dropped 7 bases and J dropped 1 base, with 17 bases sitting between them. Germline CDR1 is SGHRS and CDR2 is YFSETQ. The length of the CDR3 is 15 residues. The CDR3 nucleotides are TGCGCCAGCCAGGGGCAACCGACACTCCAAGAGACCCAGTACTTC. Translation gives CASQGQPTLQETQYF.

This sequence joins TRBV19 and TRBJ2-7; 10 bases are a match to TRBD1. This CDR3 spans 15 amino acids. Germline V gene lookup returns CDR1 LNHDA and CDR2 SQIVND (reference sequence). V shed 2 bases, J shed 2 bases, and the junction held 3 bases outside the gene matches. CDR3 nucleotide sequence: TGTGCCAGTAGTATAAGTGGGACAGGGGCCTACGAGCAGTACTTC. This gives the protein CASSISGTGAYEQYF.